These 12 T cell receptor beta chains originate from one sample sequenced in a study of identical twins. MiXCR was run by TCRdb on the 5' RACE reads, yielding one entry per CDR3 protein. Among 120,000 to 150,000 distinct CDR3 sequences, roughly 3.2% were seen once, and the ten largest hold 8.1%. Sequencing was performed on memory T cells sorted from blood. The origin of the receptors is a young man in good health.

This clonotype has at least ten counts. The chain has TRBV29-1 and TRBJ1-1; D possibly corresponds to TRBD1 (6 bases). The V gene lost 3 bases and the J gene lost 3 bases, with 11 bases spanning the gap. In germline, CDR1 is SQVTM, CDR2 ANQGSEA. The length of the CDR3 is 13 residues. The CDR3 bases are TGCAGCGTTGACCAGGGGCTGGACACTGAAGCTTTCTTT. The encoded protein is CSVDQGLDTEAFF.

This clonotype was observed at least ten times. The chain joins TRBV24-1 to TRBJ2-7; TRBD1 might be the D (6 bases). Germline assignment: CDR1 KGHDR and CDR2 SFDVKD. CDR3 length: 16 amino acids. The CDR3 region is CATSELGDTIRETCLV. In DNA, the CDR3 is TGTGCCACCAGTGAACTTGGGGACACCATCAGGGAAACCTGCTTGGTC.

The chain carries TRBV5-1 and TRBJ2-5; weak D call: TRBD2 (5 bases). The CDR3 is made up of 15 amino acids. Germline-derived CDR1 and CDR2 are SGHRS and YFSETQ. V gave up 4 bases and J gave up 1 base, with 14 bases separating them. The DNA for the CDR3 is TGCGCCAGCAGCGGGGATTTAGCGCCCCAAGAGACCCAGTACTTC. Its translation is CASSGDLAPQETQYF.

This clonotype was observed at least ten times. This chain connects TRBV20-1 to TRBJ2-4; 9 bases are shared with TRBD2. The CDR3 spans 14 residues. In germline, CDR1 is DFQATT, CDR2 SNEGSKA (reference sequence). Trimming at V came to 6 bases and at J to 1 base, leaving 4 bases not matched to a gene. The DNA of the CDR3 is TGCAGTGCGGCACTAGCGGGCGCCAAAAACATTCAGTACTTC. This gives the protein CSAALAGAKNIQYF.

This clonotype was recorded many times. The CDR3 DNA sequence: TGTGCCAGCAGCCAAGCACAGGGAAATTCACCCCTCCACTTT. This encodes CASSQAQGNSPLHF. The chain joins TRBV3-1 to TRBJ1-6, with a possible D match to TRBD1 (6 bases). The CDR3 spans 14 residues. CDR1 and CDR2 from the germline V gene are LGHDT and YNNKEL (reference sequence). V gave up 1 base and J gave up 7 bases, with 8 bases separating them.

This clonotype was found many times. This chain joins TRBV12-3 or TRBV12-4 and TRBJ1-1; no clear D. V dropped 6 bases and J dropped 11 bases, with 25 bases sitting between them. The CDR3 is 15 amino acids. CDR3 in amino acids: CASSKSYPEQSGAFF. In DNA form, the CDR3 reads TGTGCCAGCAGCAAGTCCTACCCGGAACAGTCTGGCGCTTTCTTT.

The table lists this clonotype with many counts. The rearrangement links TRBV2 to TRBJ2-1, with 14 positions matching TRBD2. The length of the CDR3 is 16 residues. With 6 bases clipped from V and 1 base from J, the junction kept 2 bases outside the gene matches. CDR1 and CDR2 (germline): SNHLY, FYNNEI. CDR3 DNA: TGTGCCAGCAGGAGACTAGCGGGAGGGTCCTACAATGAGCAGTTCTTC. Amino acids: CASRRLAGGSYNEQFF.

This clonotype was counted ten times or more. The rearrangement uses TRBV5-6 and TRBJ2-7, with D possibly being TRBD2 (6 bases). V was trimmed by 4 bases and J by 2 bases, leaving 16 bases between them. The CDR3 is made up of 15 amino acids. From germline, CDR1 is SGHDT and CDR2 YYEEEE. CDR3 in DNA: TGTGCCAGCAGCCGGGGGACCGCTAAGACCTACGAGCAGTACGTC. Protein sequence: CASSRGTAKTYEQYV.

In this sample, this clonotype turned up many times. The V call is TRBV4-1, the J call TRBJ2-1, with D perhaps TRBD1 or TRBD2 (5 bases each). Germline V gene sequence: CDR1 MGHRA, CDR2 YSYEKL. The V gene lost 0 bases and the J gene lost 6 bases, with 18 bases spanning the gap. The CDR3 runs 17 residues. Written as DNA, the CDR3 is TGCGCCAGCAGCCAAGACTTAACGAGGGGTAGGGTCAATGAGCAGTTCTTC. Its translation is CASSQDLTRGRVNEQFF.

The rearrangement links TRBV7-3 to TRBJ2-6; no reliable D call. The germline V and J ends were trimmed by 5 bases and 0 bases, with 8 bases remaining between them. The CDR3 is 15 residues long. Germline V gene data show CDR1 as SGHTA and CDR2 as FQGTGA. The CDR3: CASSPTPSGANVLTF. CDR3 DNA sequence: TGTGCCAGCAGCCCGACCCCCTCTGGGGCCAACGTCCTGACTTTC.

This clonotype was recorded many times. The rearrangement joins TRBV25-1 to TRBJ2-2; TRBD2 aligns across 7 bases. The germline CDR1 and CDR2 sequences are MGHDK and SYGVNS. V trimming: 4 bases; J trimming: 1 base; junction bases outside the gene matches: 9. The CDR3 totals 17 residues. This chain's CDR3 is CASSALVAGENTGELFF. In DNA, the CDR3 is TGTGCCAGCAGTGCTCTAGTGGCGGGAGAGAACACCGGGGAGCTGTTTTTT. Drawing the rest from reference TRBV25-1 and TRBJ2-2, the complete variable domain is EADIYQTPRYLVIGTGKKITLECSQTMGHDKMYWYQQDPGMELHLIHYSYGVNSTEKGDLSSESTVSRIRTEHFPLTLESARPSHTSQYLCASSALVAGENTGELFFGEGSRLTVL.

This clonotype was seen ten or more times. The gene calls are TRBV20-1 and TRBJ2-5; D call uncertain. The V gene's germline CDR1 is DFQATT and CDR2 SNEGSKA (reference sequence). This CDR3 region has 13 residues. The V end lost 5 bases, the J end lost 8 bases, and 18 bases lay between the germline ends. CDR3 region: CSAPRLDTGTQYF. The DNA for the CDR3 is TGCAGTGCTCCAAGACTGGATACGGGTACCCAGTACTTC.